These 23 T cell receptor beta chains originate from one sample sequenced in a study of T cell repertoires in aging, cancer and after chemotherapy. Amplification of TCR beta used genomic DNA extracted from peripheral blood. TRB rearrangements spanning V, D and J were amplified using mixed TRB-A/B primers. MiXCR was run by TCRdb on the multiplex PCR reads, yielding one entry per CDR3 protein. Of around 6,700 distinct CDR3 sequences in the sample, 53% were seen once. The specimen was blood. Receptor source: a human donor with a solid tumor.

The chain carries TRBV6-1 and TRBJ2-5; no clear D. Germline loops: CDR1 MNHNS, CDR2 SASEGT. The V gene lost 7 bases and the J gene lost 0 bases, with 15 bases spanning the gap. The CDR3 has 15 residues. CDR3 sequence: CASTRSRVYQETQYF. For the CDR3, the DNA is TGTGCCAGCACCCGGAGCAGAGTGTACCAAGAGACCCAGTACTTC.

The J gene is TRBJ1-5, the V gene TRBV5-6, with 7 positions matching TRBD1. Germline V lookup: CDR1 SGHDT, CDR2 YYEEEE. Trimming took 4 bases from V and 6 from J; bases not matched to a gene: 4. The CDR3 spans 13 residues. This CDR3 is CASSQGGSQPQHF. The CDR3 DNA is TGTGCCAGCAGCCAGGGGGGATCTCAGCCCCAGCATTTT.

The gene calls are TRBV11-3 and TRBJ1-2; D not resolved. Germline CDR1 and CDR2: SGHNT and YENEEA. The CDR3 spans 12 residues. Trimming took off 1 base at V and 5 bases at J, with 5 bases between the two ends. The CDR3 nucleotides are TGTGCCAGCAGCTTAGGCGGTTATGGCTACACCTTC. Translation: CASSLGGYGYTF.

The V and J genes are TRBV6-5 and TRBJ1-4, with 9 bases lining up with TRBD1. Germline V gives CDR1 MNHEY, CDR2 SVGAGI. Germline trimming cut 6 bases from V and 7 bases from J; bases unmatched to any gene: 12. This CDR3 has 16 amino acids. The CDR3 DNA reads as TGTGCCAGCAGAATCACCGGGACAGGGATCAGTGAAAAACTGTTTTTT. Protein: CASRITGTGISEKLFF.

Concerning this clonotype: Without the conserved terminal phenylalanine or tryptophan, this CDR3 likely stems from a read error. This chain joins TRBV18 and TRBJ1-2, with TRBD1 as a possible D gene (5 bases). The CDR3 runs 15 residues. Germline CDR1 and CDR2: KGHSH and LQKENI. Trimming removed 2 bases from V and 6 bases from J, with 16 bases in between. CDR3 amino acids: CASSPLGLQGDGYTL. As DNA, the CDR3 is TGTGCCAGCTCACCATTGGGACTCCAGGGTGATGGCTACACCTTA.

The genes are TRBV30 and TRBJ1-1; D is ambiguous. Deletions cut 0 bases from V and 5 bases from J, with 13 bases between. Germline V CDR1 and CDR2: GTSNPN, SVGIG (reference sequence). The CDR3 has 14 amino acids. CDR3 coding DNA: TGTGCCTGGAGTGTACGACGAGGGAGTACTGAAGCTTTCTTT. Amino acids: CAWSVRRGSTEAFF.

The CDR3 DNA reads TGTGCCAGCACAGGGCGGGAGGAGTCCTACGAGCAGTACTTC. Residues: CASTGREESYEQYF. The rearrangement joins TRBV2 to TRBJ2-7; 8 nucleotides line up with TRBD2. This CDR3 is built from 14 residues. With V trimmed by 7 bases and J by 1 base, 6 bases remained unmatched. Germline assignment: CDR1 SNHLY and CDR2 FYNNEI.

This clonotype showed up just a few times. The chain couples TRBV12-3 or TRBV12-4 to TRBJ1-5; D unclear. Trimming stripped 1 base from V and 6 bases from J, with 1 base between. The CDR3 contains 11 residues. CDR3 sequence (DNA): TGTGCCAGCAGTTTAGGTCAGCCCCAGCATTTT. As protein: CASSLGQPQHF.

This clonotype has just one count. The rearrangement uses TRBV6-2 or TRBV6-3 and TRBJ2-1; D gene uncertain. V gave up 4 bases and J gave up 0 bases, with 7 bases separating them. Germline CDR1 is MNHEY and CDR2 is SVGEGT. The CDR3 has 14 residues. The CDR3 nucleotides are TGTGCCAGCAGTTCACGCGGCTCCTACAATGAGCAGTTCTTC. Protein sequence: CASSSRGSYNEQFF.

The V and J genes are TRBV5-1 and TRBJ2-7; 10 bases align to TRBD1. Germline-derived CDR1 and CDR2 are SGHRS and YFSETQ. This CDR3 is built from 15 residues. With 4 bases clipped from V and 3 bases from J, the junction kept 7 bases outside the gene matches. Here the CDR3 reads CASSQRTGGFYEQYF. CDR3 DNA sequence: TGCGCCAGCAGCCAAAGGACAGGGGGATTCTACGAGCAGTACTTC. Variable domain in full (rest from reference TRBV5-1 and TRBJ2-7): KAGVTQTPRYLIKTRGQQVTLSCSPISGHRSVSWYQQTPGQGLQFLFEYFSETQRNKGNFPGRFSGRQFSNSRSEMNVSTLELGDSALYLCASSQRTGGFYEQYFGPGTRLTVT.

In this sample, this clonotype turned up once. The CDR3 DNA reads TGTGCCAGTAGTACGCCGGGACAGGGAGCTTCTGGAAACACCATATATTTT. It codes for CASSTPGQGASGNTIYF. The chain combines TRBV19 with TRBJ1-3, with TRBD1 matching over 9 bases. With V trimmed by 4 bases and J by 1 base, 8 bases remained unmatched. The germline gives CDR1 LNHDA, CDR2 SQIVND (reference sequence). The CDR3 is 17 amino acids.

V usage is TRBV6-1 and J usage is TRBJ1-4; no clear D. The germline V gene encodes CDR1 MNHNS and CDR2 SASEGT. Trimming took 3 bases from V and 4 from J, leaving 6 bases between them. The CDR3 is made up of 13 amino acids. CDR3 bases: TGTGCCAGCAGTGAGCACGATAATGAAAAACTGTTTTTT. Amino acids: CASSEHDNEKLFF.

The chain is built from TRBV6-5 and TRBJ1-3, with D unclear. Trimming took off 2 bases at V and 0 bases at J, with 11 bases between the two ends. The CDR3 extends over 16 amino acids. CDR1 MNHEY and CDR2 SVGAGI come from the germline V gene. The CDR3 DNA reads TGTGCCAGCAGTTACCGAAGCGGGAACTCTGGAAACACCATATATTTT. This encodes CASSYRSGNSGNTIYF.

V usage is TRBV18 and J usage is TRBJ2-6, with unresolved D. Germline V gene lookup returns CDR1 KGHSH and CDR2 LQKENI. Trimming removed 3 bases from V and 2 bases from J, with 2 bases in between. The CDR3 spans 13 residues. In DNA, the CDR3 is TGTGCCAGCTCACCTCCTGGGGCCAACGTCCTGACTTTC. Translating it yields CASSPPGANVLTF.

DNA for the CDR3: TGTGCCAGCAGCTCTAGCGGGGTAAGCACAGATACGCAGTATTTT. As protein: CASSSSGVSTDTQYF. The chain uses TRBV9 and TRBJ2-3; 9 bases are shared with TRBD2. After removal of 4 bases from V and 0 bases from J, the junction contained 3 bases not matched to a gene. This CDR3 spans 15 amino acids. The V gene's germline CDR1 is SGDLS and CDR2 YYNGEE.

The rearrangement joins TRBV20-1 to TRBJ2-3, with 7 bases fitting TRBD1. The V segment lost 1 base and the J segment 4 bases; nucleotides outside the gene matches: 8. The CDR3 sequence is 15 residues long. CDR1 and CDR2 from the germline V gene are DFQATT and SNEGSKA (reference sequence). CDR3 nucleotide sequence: TGCAGTGCTAGAGGACAGGGATATGGGCCAGATACGCAGTATTTT. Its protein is CSARGQGYGPDTQYF.

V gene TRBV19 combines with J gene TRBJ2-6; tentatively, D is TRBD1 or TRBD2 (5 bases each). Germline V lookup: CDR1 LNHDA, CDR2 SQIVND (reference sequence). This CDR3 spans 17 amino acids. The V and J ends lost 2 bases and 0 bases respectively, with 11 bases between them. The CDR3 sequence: CASSITRESSGANVLTF. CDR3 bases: TGTGCCAGTAGTATAACCAGGGAGAGCTCTGGGGCCAACGTCCTGACTTTC.

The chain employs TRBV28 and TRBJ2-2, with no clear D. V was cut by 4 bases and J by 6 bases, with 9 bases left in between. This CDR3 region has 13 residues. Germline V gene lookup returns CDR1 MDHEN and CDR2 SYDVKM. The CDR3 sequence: CASSWYKSGELFF. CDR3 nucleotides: TGTGCCAGCAGTTGGTATAAATCCGGGGAGCTGTTTTTT. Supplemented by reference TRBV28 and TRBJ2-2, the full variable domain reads DVKVTQSSRYLVKRTGEKVFLECVQDMDHENMFWYRQDPGLGLRLIYFSYDVKMKEKGDIPEGYSVSREKKERFSLILESASTNQTSMYLCASSWYKSGELFFGEGSRLTVL.

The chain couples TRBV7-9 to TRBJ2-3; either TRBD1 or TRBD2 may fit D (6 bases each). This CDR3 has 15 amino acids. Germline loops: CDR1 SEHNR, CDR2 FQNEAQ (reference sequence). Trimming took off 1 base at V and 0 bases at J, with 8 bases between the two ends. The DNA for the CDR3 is TGTGCCAGCAGCTTAGTAGGGGGGAGCACAGATACGCAGTATTTT. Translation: CASSLVGGSTDTQYF.

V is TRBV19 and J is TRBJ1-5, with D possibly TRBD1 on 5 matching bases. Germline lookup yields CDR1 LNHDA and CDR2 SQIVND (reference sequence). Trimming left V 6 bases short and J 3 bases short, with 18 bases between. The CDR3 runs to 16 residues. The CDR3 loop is CASSPNGGVANQPQHF. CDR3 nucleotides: TGTGCCAGTAGCCCAAACGGAGGGGTCGCCAATCAGCCCCAGCATTTT.

The CDR3: CAWTHQINTEAFF. The CDR3 nucleotides read TGTGCCTGGACCCACCAAATTAACACTGAAGCTTTCTTT. The chain is built from TRBV30 and TRBJ1-1; D is uncertain. The length of the CDR3 is 13 residues. In germline, CDR1 is GTSNPN, CDR2 SVGIG (reference sequence). Deletions cut 4 bases from V and 2 bases from J, with 11 bases between.

Here the CDR3 reads CASSPLASEQYF. CDR3 nucleotides: TGTGCCAGCAGCCCCCTAGCTTCCGAGCAGTACTTC. The rearrangement uses TRBV7-2 and TRBJ2-7, with a weak D call TRBD2 (5 bases). The CDR3 is 12 residues long. Germline V gene data show CDR1 as SGHTA and CDR2 as FQGNSA. Trimming took off 5 bases at V and 6 bases at J, with 11 bases between the two ends.

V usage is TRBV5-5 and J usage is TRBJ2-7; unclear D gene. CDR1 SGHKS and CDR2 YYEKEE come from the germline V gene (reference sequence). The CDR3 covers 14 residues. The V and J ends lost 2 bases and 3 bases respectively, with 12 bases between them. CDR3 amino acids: CASSLGLGFYEQYF. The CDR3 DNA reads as TGTGCCAGCAGCTTAGGTCTGGGGTTCTACGAGCAGTACTTC.